Presented here are 27 T cell receptor beta chains from one specimen sequenced in a study of naive and memory T cell subsets. The library had UMIs added by 3' ligation of an oligonucleotide to TCR cDNA. Four PCR rounds used nested alpha and beta constant region primers plus the SP2 primer. Each CDR3 protein is one row after TCRdb ran MiXCR on the 5' RACE reads. The top ten hold less than 20% of the sample, which has roughly 60,000 distinct CDR3 sequences, 6% to 8.5% seen once. The receptors shown here come from a female donor in good health.

This clonotype was seen a handful of times. V usage is TRBV20-1 and J usage is TRBJ2-5; D is uncertain. Trimming took off 2 bases at V and 0 bases at J, with 7 bases between the two ends. CDR1 DFQATT and CDR2 SNEGSKA come from the germline V gene (reference sequence). The CDR3 totals 13 residues. CDR3 DNA: TGCAGTGCTAGACATCAGGACCAAGAGACCCAGTACTTC. As protein: CSARHQDQETQYF.

The chain recombines TRBV11-1 with TRBJ2-2, with D tentatively TRBD1 (5 bases). The V gene's germline CDR1 is SGHAT and CDR2 FQDESV (reference sequence). V lost 6 bases and J lost 1, with 12 bases in between. This CDR3 has 15 amino acids. CDR3 sequence: CASRRADRNTGELFF. The DNA for the CDR3 is TGTGCCAGCAGAAGAGCCGACAGGAACACCGGGGAGCTGTTTTTT.

This clonotype was found a few times. The chain employs TRBV10-2 and TRBJ2-1, with TRBD1 matching 8 bases. The CDR3 runs to 15 residues. Germline trimming cut 4 bases from V and 0 bases from J; bases unmatched to any gene: 2. Germline V gives CDR1 WSHSY, CDR2 SAAADI. The DNA of the CDR3 is TGCGCCAGCAGTGGGGGGACAGGCTCCTACAATGAGCAGTTCTTC. This codes for CASSGGTGSYNEQFF.

This clonotype was counted many times. The chain recombines TRBV29-1 with TRBJ2-2; no clear D gene. CDR3 length equals 13 residues. The ends were cut back, 5 bases at V and 4 bases at J, with 11 bases in the middle. The V gene's germline CDR1 is SQVTM and CDR2 ANQGSEA. The CDR3 nucleotides are TGCAGCGTTCGAAGGCGACGCACCGGGGAGCTGTTTTTT. Residues: CSVRRRRTGELFF.

A few counts support this clonotype. The J gene is TRBJ2-3, the V gene TRBV11-2; the match to TRBD2 covers 12 bases. This CDR3 comprises 18 residues. Germline V lookup: CDR1 SGHAT, CDR2 FQNNGV. Trimming cost V 5 bases and J 4 bases; bases outside gene matches: 13. The CDR3 loop is CASSQTSGGTKLADTQYF. The CDR3 bases are TGTGCCAGCAGCCAGACTAGCGGGGGAACTAAATTGGCAGATACGCAGTATTTT. Using reference TRBV11-2 and TRBJ2-3 for the parts outside the CDR3, the full variable domain is EAGVAQSPRYKIIEKRQSVAFWCNPISGHATLYWYQQILGQGPKLLIQFQNNGVVDDSQLPKDRFSAERLKGVDSTLKIQPAKLEDSAVYLCASSQTSGGTKLADTQYFGPGTRLTVL.

This rearrangement joins TRBV5-1 to TRBJ2-1; 7 bases are shared with TRBD2. V trimming: 0 bases; J trimming: 6 bases; junction bases outside the gene matches: 6. The CDR3 extends over 15 amino acids. The germline V gene has CDR1 SGHRS and CDR2 YFSETQ. The chain's CDR3 is CASSLGAGTFNEQFF. The CDR3 nucleotides read TGCGCCAGCAGCTTGGGAGCGGGGACCTTCAATGAGCAGTTCTTC.

V is TRBV20-1 and J is TRBJ2-7, with D perhaps given as TRBD1 or TRBD2 (5 bases each). CDR1 is DFQATT and CDR2 is SNEGSKA in the germline V gene (reference sequence). The CDR3 is 15 residues long. Between the trimmed V and J ends, which lost 2 bases and 0 bases, there was a span of 14 bases. Here the CDR3 reads CSARPIGTASYEQYF. The CDR3 DNA reads TGCAGTGCTAGACCAATAGGGACGGCCTCCTACGAGCAGTACTTC.

This clonotype has a count of ten or more. The chain links TRBV11-2 to TRBJ2-5, with 13 bases fitting TRBD2. The CDR3 loop spans 16 amino acids. Germline loops: CDR1 SGHAT, CDR2 FQNNGV. With 5 bases clipped from V and 4 bases from J, the junction kept 7 bases outside the gene matches. The CDR3 coding sequence is TGTGCCAGCAGCGTCCAGACTAGCGGGGGGTTAGAGACCCAGTACTTC. Its protein is CASSVQTSGGLETQYF.

This clonotype was detected many times. The V and J genes are TRBV3-1 and TRBJ2-1; the match to TRBD1 covers 7 bases. The length of the CDR3 is 11 residues. The germline CDR1 and CDR2 sequences are LGHDT and YNNKEL (reference sequence). After removal of 4 bases from V and 9 bases from J, the junction contained 0 bases not matched to a gene. CDR3 coding DNA: TGTGCCAGCAGCCCAGGGGGTGAGCAGTTCTTC. It encodes CASSPGGEQFF.

This clonotype has just a few counts. The chain carries TRBV6-2 or TRBV6-3 and TRBJ2-3; D gene uncertain. V shed 5 bases and J shed 1 base, with 10 bases lying between them. The CDR3 has 14 amino acids. The germline CDR1 and CDR2 sequences are MNHEY and SVGEGT. CDR3 sequence reads: CASSPTERTDTQYF. The CDR3 coding sequence is TGTGCCAGCAGTCCGACGGAACGCACAGATACGCAGTATTTT.

This chain joins TRBV6-2 or TRBV6-3 and TRBJ2-2; D uncertain. The CDR3 has 13 residues. The germline gives CDR1 MNHEY, CDR2 SVGEGT. Trimming shortened V by 5 bases and J by 5 bases, and 9 bases separated the two germline ends. The DNA of the CDR3 is TGTGCCAGCAGTACATTTATAACCGGGGAGCTGTTTTTT. Encoded protein: CASSTFITGELFF.

The V call is TRBV6-5, the J call TRBJ2-2; 11 bases are a match to TRBD2. In germline, CDR1 is MNHEY, CDR2 SVGAGI. This CDR3 region has 15 residues. V dropped 5 bases and J dropped 7; count of bases not matched to a gene: 6. The CDR3 sequence is CASSVSGGAGGELFF. For the CDR3, the DNA is TGTGCCAGCAGTGTTAGCGGGGGGGCCGGCGGGGAGCTGTTTTTT.

This clonotype was detected only a few times. V and J are TRBV6-5 and TRBJ2-3, with 8 bases fitting TRBD1. Germline CDR1 is MNHEY and CDR2 is SVGAGI. V was clipped by 10 bases and J by 3 bases; unmatched bases: 12. This CDR3 contains 15 residues. The CDR3 region has the DNA TGTGCCACGGGAGTACGGACAGGGAGGACAGATACGCAGTATTTT. Amino acid sequence: CATGVRTGRTDTQYF.

This clonotype was counted ten times or more. V is TRBV11-2 and J is TRBJ1-2; 10 bases match TRBD1. Trimming removed 3 bases from V and 3 bases from J; junction bases left unmatched: 4. CDR1 and CDR2 (germline): SGHAT, FQNNGV. The CDR3 is made up of 15 amino acids. CDR3 DNA sequence: TGTGCCAGCAGCTTGACAGGGGGCTATCACTATGGCTACACCTTC. This encodes CASSLTGGYHYGYTF.

The table lists this clonotype with many counts. V is TRBV20-1 and J is TRBJ1-5, with D possibly matching TRBD1 (6 bases). V was clipped by 3 bases and J by 0 bases, with 9 bases between them. The CDR3 has 14 amino acids. Germline V CDR1 and CDR2: DFQATT, SNEGSKA (reference sequence). The CDR3 spells CSARGHSSNQPQHF. In nucleotides, the CDR3 is TGCAGTGCTAGGGGACACAGTAGCAATCAGCCCCAGCATTTT.

This clonotype was counted many times. The chain links TRBV30 to TRBJ1-2; the D gene is possibly TRBD1 (5 bases). There are 16 residues in the CDR3. The V end lost 0 bases, the J end lost 2 bases, and 16 bases lay between the germline ends. Germline V gene lookup returns CDR1 GTSNPN and CDR2 SVGIG (reference sequence). CDR3 bases: TGTGCCTGGAGTGTTCTCCTGGGGGGGGGGAACTATGGCTACACCTTC. It is translated as CAWSVLLGGGNYGYTF.

This clonotype was counted only a few times. The chain employs TRBV7-9 and TRBJ1-4; no definite D call. Trimming removed 0 bases from V and 8 bases from J, with 7 bases in between. From germline, CDR1 is SEHNR and CDR2 FQNEAQ (reference sequence). The CDR3 is 13 amino acids. CDR3 in amino acids: CASSLASAEKLFF. In nucleotides, the CDR3 is TGTGCCAGCAGCTTAGCGTCAGCGGAAAAACTGTTTTTT.

The genes are TRBV5-1 and TRBJ1-2, with a possible D match to TRBD1 (6 bases). The CDR3 has 14 amino acids. The V gene's germline CDR1 is SGHRS and CDR2 YFSETQ. Trimming took off 3 bases at V and 2 bases at J, with 11 bases between the two ends. This chain's CDR3 is CASSWEGQNYGYTF. CDR3 nucleotide sequence: TGCGCCAGCAGCTGGGAGGGACAAAACTATGGCTACACCTTC.

This clonotype has a count of ten or more. The rearrangement uses TRBV12-3 or TRBV12-4 and TRBJ1-5; D remains ambiguous. This CDR3 has 14 amino acids. Trimming took 8 bases from V and 4 from J, leaving 15 bases between them. DNA for the CDR3: TGTGCCAGCGCCCCATTAGGCAGGAATCAGCCCCAGCATTTT. This encodes CASAPLGRNQPQHF.

This clonotype has only a few counts. The chain joins TRBV5-4 to TRBJ2-5, with a tentative D call TRBD2 (6 bases). The CDR3 is 14 residues long. Trimming left V 2 bases short and J 1 base short, with 9 bases between. CDR1 is SGHNT, CDR2 YYREEE, per germline (reference sequence). The CDR3 DNA sequence: TGTGCCAGCAGCTTAACCGGGGGCCAAGAGACCCAGTACTTC. It translates to CASSLTGGQETQYF.

The gene calls are TRBV5-6 and TRBJ2-2, with a weak D call TRBD2 (5 bases). Trimming took off 3 bases at V and 3 bases at J, with 18 bases between the two ends. Per the germline V gene, CDR1 is SGHDT and CDR2 is YYEEEE. The CDR3 contains 17 residues. The CDR3: CASSSDLFRGYTGELFF. The CDR3 nucleotides are TGTGCCAGCAGCTCCGACTTATTCCGGGGATACACCGGGGAGCTGTTTTTT.

The CDR3 is CSASTTAEGTQYF. The CDR3 coding sequence is TGCAGTGCTAGCACAACTGCGGAAGGGACCCAGTACTTC. V usage is TRBV20-1 and J usage is TRBJ2-5; no reliable D call. The CDR3 sequence is 13 residues long. V shed 3 bases and J shed 7 bases, with 15 bases lying between them. Germline V gives CDR1 DFQATT, CDR2 SNEGSKA (reference sequence).

This clonotype appeared many times. The chain carries TRBV12-3 or TRBV12-4 and TRBJ1-6, with a tentative D call TRBD1 (5 bases). The CDR3 spans 15 residues. Trimming left V 4 bases short and J 4 bases short, with 11 bases between. CDR3 sequence (DNA): TGTGCCAGCAGTTCCAGACAGCCATATAATTCACCCCTCCACTTT. Amino acids: CASSSRQPYNSPLHF.

This clonotype occurred many times. This chain links TRBV28 with TRBJ2-6, with D perhaps being TRBD1 or TRBD2 (5 bases each). Germline lookup yields CDR1 MDHEN and CDR2 SYDVKM. The CDR3 extends over 19 amino acids. V shed 5 bases and J shed 0 bases, with 20 bases lying between them. CDR3 DNA sequence: TGTGCCAGCAGTCCAAAATGGGGGTCCAGCCTCTCTGGGGCCAACGTCCTGACTTTC. Amino acids: CASSPKWGSSLSGANVLTF.

At least ten counts were recorded for this clonotype. CDR3 nucleotides: TGTGCCAGCAGCTTAATCGCGGGAATGAGAGATGAGCAGTTCTTC. Its translation is CASSLIAGMRDEQFF. The chain recombines TRBV7-9 with TRBJ2-1; a possible D gene is TRBD2 (6 bases). Germline CDR1 and CDR2: SEHNR and FQNEAQ (reference sequence). V was trimmed by 2 bases and J by 8 bases, leaving 16 bases between them. CDR3 length: 15 residues.

This clonotype has just a few counts. The genes are TRBV5-6 and TRBJ1-1, with 10 bases lining up with TRBD1. The CDR3 is 18 amino acids. Germline V gene data show CDR1 as SGHDT and CDR2 as YYEEEE. The ends lost 4 bases at V and 1 base at J; junction bases unmatched: 13. The CDR3 here is CASSPRTGGRGWNTEAFF. In nucleotides, the CDR3 is TGTGCCAGCAGCCCAAGGACAGGGGGAAGGGGTTGGAACACTGAAGCTTTCTTT. The whole variable domain, remainder taken from reference TRBV5-6 and TRBJ1-1, is DAGVTQSPTHLIKTRGQQVTLRCSPKSGHDTVSWYQQALGQGPQFIFQYYEEEERQRGNFPDRFSGHQFPNYSSELNVNALLLGDSALYLCASSPRTGGRGWNTEAFFGQGTRLTVV.

By sample fraction, this clonotype is medium-sized. The chain uses TRBV7-8 and TRBJ2-3; 10 positions agree with TRBD2. The CDR3 sequence is 16 residues long. Germline V lookup: CDR1 SGHVS, CDR2 FQNEAQ. With V trimmed by 5 bases and J by 2 bases, 7 bases remained unmatched. Here the CDR3 DNA reads TGTGCCAGCAGCCTAGTAGCGGGGGGACTCACAGATACGCAGTATTTT. Translation: CASSLVAGGLTDTQYF.